Listed below are T cell receptor beta chains from one sample, sequenced in a study of blood T cell repertoires in COVID-19. The data were produced by immunoSEQ multiplex PCR, yet TCRdb's version contains in-frame clones alone and is incomplete. The sample gives 300,000 to 450,000 clones, more than 75% of which show up once; 1% to 1.5% is in the top ten. The sample consisted of PBMCs or T cells enriched from blood (not recorded which). These receptor sequences come from a man younger than 40 who had recovered from COVID-19. CDR3s include the opening cysteine and the closing phenylalanine or tryptophan. Fields, in order: V gene, clone size, J gene, D gene, CDR3 protein, CDR3 DNA. A D gene is named only where the DNA matches it firmly. Some rows mark clone size as missing; the rest say once, few, many or name a class of expanded clone.

TRBV3-1/TRBV3-2	NA	TRBJ2-3	TRBD2	CASSQDRVAGDSDTQYF	TGTGCCAGCAGCCAAGATCGGGTAGCGGGGGATTCAGATACGCAGTATTTT
TRBV29-1	NA	TRBJ1-1	NA	CSVAQTTGNTEAFF	TGCAGCGTTGCTCAGACGACAGGGAACACTGAAGCTTTCTTT
TRBV7-8	NA	TRBJ1-2	NA	CASSSRLANYGYTF	TGTGCCAGCAGCTCAAGACTAGCTAACTATGGCTACACCTTC
TRBV6-5	NA	TRBJ1-1	NA	CASTRLTGVFTEAFF	TGTGCCAGCACCCGATTGACGGGAGTGTTCACTGAAGCTTTCTTT
TRBV19	NA	TRBJ1-5	NA	CASSIKGAHQPQHF	TGTGCCAGTAGTATAAAGGGAGCCCATCAGCCCCAGCATTTT
TRBV6-1	NA	TRBJ1-5	TRBD1	CASSEPGQGRGQPQHF	TGTGCCAGCAGTGAACCGGGACAGGGACGGGGTCAGCCCCAGCATTTT
TRBV3-1/TRBV3-2	few	TRBJ2-7	NA	CASSQGQGYEQYF	TGTGCCAGCAGCCAAGGGCAGGGGTACGAGCAGTACTTC
TRBV6-5	NA	TRBJ1-1	NA	CASSLGANTEAFF	TGTGCCAGCAGTTTGGGGGCTAACACTGAAGCTTTCTTT
TRBV10-3	few	TRBJ1-2	NA	CAISEDRNYGYTF	TGTGCCATCAGTGAAGACAGGAACTATGGCTACACCTTC
TRBV7-9	NA	TRBJ1-6	NA	CASSLDSRINSPLHF	TGTGCCAGCAGCTTGGACAGCAGAATTAATTCACCCCTCCACTTT
TRBV9	NA	TRBJ1-4	NA	CASSVVRGEDNEKLFF	TGTGCCAGCAGCGTAGTGAGAGGGGAGGATAATGAAAAACTGTTTTTT
TRBV18	NA	TRBJ1-2	TRBD1	CASSTGAGYGYTF	TGTGCCAGCTCCACAGGGGCCGGCTATGGCTACACCTTC
TRBV30	NA	TRBJ2-7	NA	CAWEPPVPGLPTEQYF	TGTGCCTGGGAGCCCCCTGTCCCGGGACTGCCCACTGAGCAGTACTTC
TRBV27	NA	TRBJ2-4	TRBD1	CASSTGAAKNIQYF	TGTGCCAGCAGTACAGGGGCGGCCAAAAACATTCAGTACTTC
TRBV5-5	NA	TRBJ1-2	TRBD1	CASSLRNGQGLYGYTF	TGTGCCAGCAGCCTCAGGAACGGACAGGGGCTCTACGGCTACACCTTC
TRBV19	NA	TRBJ1-4	TRBD1	CASSTQGANEKLFF	TGTGCCAGTAGTACACAGGGGGCAAATGAAAAACTGTTTTTT
TRBV29-1	NA	TRBJ1-2	NA	CSVEDSGNGIGGYTF	TGCAGCGTTGAAGATAGCGGGAACGGGATCGGCGGCTACACCTTC
TRBV4-1	NA	TRBJ2-2	NA	CASSQSDGTGELFF	TGCGCCAGCAGCCAGAGCGATGGGACCGGGGAGCTGTTTTTT
TRBV30	NA	TRBJ1-1	TRBD1	CAWARPGTAEAFF	TGTGCCTGGGCACGGCCCGGGACAGCCGAAGCTTTCTTT